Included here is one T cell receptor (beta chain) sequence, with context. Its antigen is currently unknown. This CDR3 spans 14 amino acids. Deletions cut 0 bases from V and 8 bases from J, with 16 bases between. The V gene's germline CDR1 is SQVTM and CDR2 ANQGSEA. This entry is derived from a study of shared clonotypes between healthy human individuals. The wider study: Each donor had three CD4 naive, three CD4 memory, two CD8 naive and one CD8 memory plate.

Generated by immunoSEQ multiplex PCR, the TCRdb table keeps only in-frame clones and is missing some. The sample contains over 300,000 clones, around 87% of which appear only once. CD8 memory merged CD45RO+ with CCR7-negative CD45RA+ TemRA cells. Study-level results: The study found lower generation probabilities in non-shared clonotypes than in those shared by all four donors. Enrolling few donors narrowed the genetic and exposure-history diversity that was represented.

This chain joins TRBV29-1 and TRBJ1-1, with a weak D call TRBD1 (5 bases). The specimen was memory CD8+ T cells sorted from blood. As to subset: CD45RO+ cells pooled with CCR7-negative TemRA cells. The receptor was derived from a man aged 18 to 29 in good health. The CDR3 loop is CSVEDLYRPVEAFF. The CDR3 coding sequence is TGCAGCGTTGAAGATTTATACAGGCCGGTCGAAGCTTTCTTT.